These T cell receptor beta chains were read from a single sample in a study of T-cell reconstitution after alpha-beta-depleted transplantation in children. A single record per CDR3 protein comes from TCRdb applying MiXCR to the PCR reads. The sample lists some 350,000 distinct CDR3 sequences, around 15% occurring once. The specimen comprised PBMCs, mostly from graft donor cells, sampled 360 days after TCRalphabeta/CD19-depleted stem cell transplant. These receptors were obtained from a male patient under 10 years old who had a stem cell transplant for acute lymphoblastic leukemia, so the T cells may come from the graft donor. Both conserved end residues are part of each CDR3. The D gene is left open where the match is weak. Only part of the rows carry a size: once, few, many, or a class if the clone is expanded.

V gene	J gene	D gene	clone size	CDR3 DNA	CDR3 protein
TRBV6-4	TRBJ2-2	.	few	TGTGCCAGCAGTATCGGCGAACCGTTGAACACCGGGGAGCTGTTTTTT	CASSIGEPLNTGELFF
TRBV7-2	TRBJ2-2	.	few	TGTGCCAGCAGCTTAGAAAGGACCGCGAACACCGGGGAGCTGTTTTTT	CASSLERTANTGELFF
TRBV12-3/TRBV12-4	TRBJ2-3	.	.	TGTGCCAGCAGTTTAGGAGACCCACCTAGCCCACACACAGATACGCAGTATTTT	CASSLGDPPSPHTDTQYF
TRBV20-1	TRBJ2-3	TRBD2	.	TGCAGTGCTAGCGTCGAGCGGGAGGGCCGGGGCACAGATACGCAGTATTTT	CSASVEREGRGTDTQYF
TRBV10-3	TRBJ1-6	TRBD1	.	TGTGCCATCAGATCCCAGGGGGCAGGGTCACCCCTCCACTTT	CAIRSQGAGSPLHF
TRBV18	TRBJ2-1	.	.	TGTGCCAGCTCACCACAGCAGCCAGGGTCCTACAATGAGCAGTTCTTC	CASSPQQPGSYNEQFF
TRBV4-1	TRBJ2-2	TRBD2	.	TGCGCCAGCAGCCAAGGAAGCCTCCCTAGCGGGAGACCTTCAGGGAACACCGGGGAGCTGTTTTTT	CASSQGSLPSGRPSGNTGELFF
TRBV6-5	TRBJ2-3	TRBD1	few	TGTGCCAGCAGTTACTTTGGACAGGGCACAGATACGCAGTATTTT	CASSYFGQGTDTQYF
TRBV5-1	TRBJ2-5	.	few	TGCGCCAGCAGCTTCCAGGGGCTGGACGAGACCCAGTACTTC	CASSFQGLDETQYF
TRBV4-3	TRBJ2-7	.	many	TGCGCCAGCAGCAACCGACAGGGAGGGTCCTACGAGCAGTACTTC	CASSNRQGGSYEQYF
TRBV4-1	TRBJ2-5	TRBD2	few	TGCGCCAGCAGCCAGCCGACTAGCGGGAGACACCAAGAGACCCAGTACTTC	CASSQPTSGRHQETQYF
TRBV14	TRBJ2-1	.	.	TGTGCCAGCAGCCAAGCCCCAGGGTGGGAGCAGTTCTTC	CASSQAPGWEQFF
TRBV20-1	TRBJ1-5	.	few	TGCAGTGCTAGAGATAAGGCCAGGGGCTATCAGCCCCAGCATTTT	CSARDKARGYQPQHF
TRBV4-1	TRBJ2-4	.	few	TGCGCCAGCAGCCAAGATCGCGTATACGGGAGCCCTAGCGTCATTCTAGCCAAAAACATTCAGTACTTC	CASSQDRVYGSPSVILAKNIQYF
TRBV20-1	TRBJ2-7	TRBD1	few	TGCAGTGCTTTTGACCCCGGGACAGGCTACGAGCAGTACTTC	CSAFDPGTGYEQYF
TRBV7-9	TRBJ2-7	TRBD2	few	TGTGCCAGCAGCTTAGAGGGACTAGCGGGAGTCGAGCAGTACTTC	CASSLEGLAGVEQYF
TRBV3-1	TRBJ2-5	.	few	TGTGCCAGCAGCCAATCGGTGGAGACCCAGTACTTC	CASSQSVETQYF
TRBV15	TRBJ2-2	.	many	TGTGCCACCAGTTGGACGGCCGATACCGGGGAGCTGTTTTTT	CATSWTADTGELFF
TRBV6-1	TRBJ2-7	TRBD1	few	TGTGCCAGCAGTGAAGCTTGGGACAGCTCCTACGAGCAGTACTTC	CASSEAWDSSYEQYF
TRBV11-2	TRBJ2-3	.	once	TGTGCCAGCAGCCACATTGTCCTAGCAGATACGCAGTATTTT	CASSHIVLADTQYF
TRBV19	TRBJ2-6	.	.	TGTGCCAGTAGTATAGTGTACAGCCGCTCTGGGGCCAACGTCCTGACTTTC	CASSIVYSRSGANVLTF
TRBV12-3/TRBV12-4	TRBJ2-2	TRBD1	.	TGTGCCAGCGTCCCTGGGACAGGGGGTACCGGGGAGCTGTTTTTT	CASVPGTGGTGELFF
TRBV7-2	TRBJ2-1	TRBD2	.	TGTGCCAGCAGCTTAATCCCGGGAGGCTGGGACAATGAGCAGTTCTTC	CASSLIPGGWDNEQFF
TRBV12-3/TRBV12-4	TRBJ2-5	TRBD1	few	TGTGCCAGCAGTTTGTCAGCACAGGGGGCCCAGTACTTC	CASSLSAQGAQYF
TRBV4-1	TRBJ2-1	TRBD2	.	TGCGCCAGCAGCCCTACTAGCGGGAGTGGCTTCAATGAGCAGTTCTTC	CASSPTSGSGFNEQFF
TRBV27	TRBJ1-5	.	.	TGTGCCAGCAATGTAGGATATAGCAATCAGCCCCAGCATTTT	CASNVGYSNQPQHF
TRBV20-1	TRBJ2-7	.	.	TGCAGTGCTAGAGACTTTCCCTCAGGGGCTATGTCCTACGAGCAGTACTTC	CSARDFPSGAMSYEQYF
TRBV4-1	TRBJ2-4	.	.	TGCGCCAGCAGCAGTCTGTTCCGTGGTTTGTCCAAAAACATTCAGTACTTC	CASSSLFRGLSKNIQYF
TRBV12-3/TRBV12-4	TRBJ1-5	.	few	TGTGCCAGCAGTTTCGGGGGGCGGAGCAATCAGCCCCAGCATTTT	CASSFGGRSNQPQHF
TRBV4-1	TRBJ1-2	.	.	TGCGCCAGCAGCCAATTGGGGGCGCCCGGGGGCTACACCTTC	CASSQLGAPGGYTF
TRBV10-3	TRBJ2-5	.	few	TGTGCCATCAGTGAGTCGAAAGCGGCTCAAGAGACCCAGTACTTC	CAISESKAAQETQYF
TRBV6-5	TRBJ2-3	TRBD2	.	TGTGCCAGCAGTTACTCGCCCCGGGCTAGCGGGACGAATACGCAGTATTTT	CASSYSPRASGTNTQYF
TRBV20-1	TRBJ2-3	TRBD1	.	TGCAGTGCTAGAGTGACAGGGACCACAGATACGCAGTATTTT	CSARVTGTTDTQYF
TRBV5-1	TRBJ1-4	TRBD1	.	TGCGCCAGCAGCCACAGGACAGGACCGTCGGAAAAACTGTTTTTT	CASSHRTGPSEKLFF
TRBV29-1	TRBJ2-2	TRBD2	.	TGCAGCGCCGGGGGGGGAGCCAACACCGGGGAGCTGTTTTTT	CSAGGGANTGELFF
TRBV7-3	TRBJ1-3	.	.	TGTGCCAGCAGCACCAGACATAACTCTGGAAACACCATATATTTT	CASSTRHNSGNTIYF
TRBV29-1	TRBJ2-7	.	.	TGCAGCGTTGCTGGGGACCCCGCCTACGAGCAGTACTTC	CSVAGDPAYEQYF
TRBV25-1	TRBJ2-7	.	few	TGTGCCAGCTCTCGAAAGATGGCTAGGGGAAGGTACGAGCAGTACTTC	CASSRKMARGRYEQYF
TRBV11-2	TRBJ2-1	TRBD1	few	TGTGCCAGCAGCTTAGATCCAGGACAGGGAGGCAATGAGCAGTTCTTC	CASSLDPGQGGNEQFF
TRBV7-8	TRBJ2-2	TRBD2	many	TGTGCCAGCAGCTTAGGCCTAGCGGTCAACACCGGGGAGCTGTTTTTT	CASSLGLAVNTGELFF
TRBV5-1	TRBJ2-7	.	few	TGCGCCAGCAGCTTCGGCCTTGCGGAGCAGTACTTC	CASSFGLAEQYF
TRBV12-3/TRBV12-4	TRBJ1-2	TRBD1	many	TGTGCCAGCAGTTTCTCCGGGACAGGCCCATATGGCTACACCTTC	CASSFSGTGPYGYTF
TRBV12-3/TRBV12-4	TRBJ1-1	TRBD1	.	TGTGCCAGCAGTTTAAGGCAGGGACAGGGCAAACAAGCTTTCTTT	CASSLRQGQGKQAFF
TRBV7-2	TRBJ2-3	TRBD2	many	TGTGCCAGCAGCTTGCGACTAGCGGGGGCCACAGATACGCAGTATTTT	CASSLRLAGATDTQYF
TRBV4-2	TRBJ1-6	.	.	TGTGCCAGCAGCCAAGACAGGGACTCACCCCTCCACTTT	CASSQDRDSPLHF
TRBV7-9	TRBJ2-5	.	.	TGTGCCAGCAGCTCCCTTCGAGAGACCCAGTACTTC	CASSSLRETQYF
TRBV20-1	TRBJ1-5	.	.	TGCAGTGCGTGCGACACCCCCGTTTATAGCAATCAGCCCCAGCATTTT	CSACDTPVYSNQPQHF
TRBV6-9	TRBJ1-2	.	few	TGTGCCAGCAGTTTTCGGATCCGTGCGGACAACTATGGCTACACCTTC	CASSFRIRADNYGYTF
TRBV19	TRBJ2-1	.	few	TGTGCCAGTAGTATAGATCCCTGGGGCAATGAGCAGTTCTTC	CASSIDPWGNEQFF
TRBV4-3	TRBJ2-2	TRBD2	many	TGCGCCAGCAGCCAAGATGGACTAGCGGGACGGGAGCTGTTTTTT	CASSQDGLAGRELFF
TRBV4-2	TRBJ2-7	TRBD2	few	TGTGCCAGCCAAGCCCTACTAGCGGGGAACTACGAGCAGTACTTC	CASQALLAGNYEQYF